This T cell receptor (beta chain) originates from a study of response to subunit inactivated influenza vaccine. In this sample, this clonotype turned up many times. The antigen is not known. Overall study results and limits: Each seasonal flu vaccination may recruit only limited new T cells, authors suggested.

The CDR3 sequence is 17 residues long. Germline V gives CDR1 MDHEN, CDR2 SYDVKM. Between the trimmed V and J ends, which lost 1 base and 5 bases, there was a span of 20 bases. TCRdb fed the RT-PCR reads into MiXCR, producing one record per CDR3 protein. The sample carries 500,000 to 750,000 distinct CDR3 sequences, around 15% recorded once. The V gene is TRBV28, the J gene TRBJ2-5, with a tentative D call TRBD2 (5 bases). This clonotype originated in a man aged 50-59 years who received an inactivated influenza vaccine. Sample: PBMCs from blood, taken approximately 12 days after vaccination. The CDR3 sequence is CASSLSRLLGSWETQYF. For the CDR3, the DNA is TGTGCCAGCAGTTTATCACGACTTCTTGGGAGCTGGGAGACCCAGTACTTC.